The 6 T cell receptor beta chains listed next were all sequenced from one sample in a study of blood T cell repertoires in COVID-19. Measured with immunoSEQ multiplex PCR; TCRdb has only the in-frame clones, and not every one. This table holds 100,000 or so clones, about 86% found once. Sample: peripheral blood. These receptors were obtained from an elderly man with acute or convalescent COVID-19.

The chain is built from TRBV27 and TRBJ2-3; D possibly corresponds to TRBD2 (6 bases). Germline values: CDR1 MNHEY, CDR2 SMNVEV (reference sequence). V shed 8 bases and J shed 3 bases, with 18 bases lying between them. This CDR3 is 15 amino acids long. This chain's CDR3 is CASRWRGRVTDTQYF. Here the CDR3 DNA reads TGTGCCAGCCGCTGGCGGGGCAGGGTGACAGATACGCAGTATTTT.

CDR3 sequence reads: CASSQGAAPRVYGYTF. DNA for the CDR3: TGTGCCAGCAGTCAGGGGGCGGCCCCGCGGGTCTATGGCTACACCTTC. This chain uses TRBV28 with TRBJ1-2; 8 positions match TRBD1. Germline-derived CDR1 and CDR2 are MDHEN and SYDVKM. J gave up 4 bases and V 5 bases, and 12 bases lay outside the gene matches. The CDR3 consists of 16 residues.

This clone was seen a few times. The CDR3 DNA reads as TGCGCCAGCAGCGTGACAGGTTCGGGCACCGGGGAGCTGTTTTTT. The encoded protein is CASSVTGSGTGELFF. The chain is built from TRBV5-1 and TRBJ2-2; D possibly corresponds to TRBD1 (6 bases). Trimming took 4 bases from V and 4 from J, leaving 14 bases between them. Germline CDR1 reads SGHRS; CDR2 reads YFSETQ. This CDR3 contains 15 residues.

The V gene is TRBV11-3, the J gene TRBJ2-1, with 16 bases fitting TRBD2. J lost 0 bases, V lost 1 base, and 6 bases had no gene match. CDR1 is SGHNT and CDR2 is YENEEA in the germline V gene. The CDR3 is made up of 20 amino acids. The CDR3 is CASSLVSGTSGRASYNEQFF. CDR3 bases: TGTGCCAGCAGCTTAGTCTCAGGGACTAGCGGGAGGGCCTCCTACAATGAGCAGTTCTTC.

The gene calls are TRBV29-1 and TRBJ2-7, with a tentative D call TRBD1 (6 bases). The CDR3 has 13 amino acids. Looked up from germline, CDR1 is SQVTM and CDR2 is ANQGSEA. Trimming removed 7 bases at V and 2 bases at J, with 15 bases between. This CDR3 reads CSAGGWTAYEQYF. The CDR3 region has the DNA TGCAGCGCCGGAGGTTGGACAGCCTACGAGCAGTACTTC.

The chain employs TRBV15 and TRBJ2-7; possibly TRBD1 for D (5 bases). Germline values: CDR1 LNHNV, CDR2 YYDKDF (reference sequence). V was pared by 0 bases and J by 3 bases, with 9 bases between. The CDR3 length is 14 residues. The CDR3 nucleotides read TGTGCCACCAGCAGAGACAGGGTTTACTACGAGCAGTACTTC. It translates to CATSRDRVYYEQYF.